Detailed here is one T cell receptor (beta chain). These data come from a study of blood T cell repertoires in COVID-19. TCRdb's copy holds only in-frame clones and misses some; the assay was immunoSEQ multiplex PCR. The sample carries 170,000 or so clones, roughly 88% recorded once. The CDR3 is made up of 13 amino acids. The germline V gene has CDR1 SNHLY and CDR2 FYNNEI. V was pared by 8 bases and J by 3 bases, with 13 bases between. The sample was peripheral blood. The chain employs TRBV2 and TRBJ1-1; D gene ambiguous. This receptor was identified in a middle-aged woman with COVID-19, enrolled during active disease. The CDR3 loop is CASGGRTYTEAFF. DNA for the CDR3: TGTGCCAGCGGCGGGAGGACGTACACTGAAGCTTTCTTT.